Given below is one T cell receptor beta chain in context. No cognate antigen has been identified for it. Base-call qualities are not available, and no considerably larger clone is one nucleotide away. Receptor libraries were prepared by the immunoSEQ multiplex PCR assay. The study's own analysis went as follows. To diagnose cytomegalovirus status from the catalog of TCR beta chain sequences, a statistical classification framework was built. Not all clones reach the TCRdb copy of this immuneACCESS table, which keeps in-frame sequences only. Checked studies attribute under half of the gap to unresolved V genes and leave the rest unexplained. That table gives V, J and clone size, and the DNA gave D and trimming. The sample has fewer than 200,000 clones on record, roughly nine tenths of them singletons. 6% to 8.5% of the sample comes from the top ten. This sample was taken from a study of cytomegalovirus exposure and HLA in healthy donors (dated by TCRdb to 2016 to 2017). Some background on the complete study: According to a later analysis, one platform produced both the 120 validation repertoires and the 670 or so repertoires of the first cohort. The study aimed to test whether signatures of past pathogen exposure could be identified by cataloging public T cell receptors. A separate validation cohort of roughly 130 different subjects was used in addition to the approximately 700-subject first cohort. High-throughput TCR immunosequencing, statistical association of individual TCRs with disease status, and machine learning were combined to predict cytomegalovirus infection status. Overall results and qualifications from the work: In both the original and validation cohorts, the classifier was reported to diagnose cytomegalovirus status with high specificity and sensitivity. The authors suggested that the approach could potentially be generalized to other disease states and immunological phenotypes. In vitro tests confirmed that a few of the cytomegalovirus-associated TCR beta chains recognize cytomegalovirus antigens. Across donors, most TCR sequences were observed very rarely, whereas some public TCRs were present in many individuals. Subsequent analysis determined that TCRs grouped into clusters in the first cohort also showed a tendency toward co-occurrence across the roughly 120 validation repertoires, and approximately 94% of cluster scores exceeded 0. The validation cohort had no HLA typing available for a later analysis, so co-occurrence within that cohort was assessed over all 120 or so repertoires. In the study, roughly 160 TCR beta chains were listed as associated with cytomegalovirus.

The donors belonged to the validation cohort of about 120 subjects, which was separate from the roughly 700-subject first cohort. The TCR sequence derives from a man aged 25 to 40 in good health and CMV-seropositive. Source material: PBMCs.

CDR3 reads: CASSLTGLEGYTF. The DNA sequence is TGTGCCAGCAGCCTGACAGGGCTAGAGGGCTACACCTTC. The chain is made from TRBV7-3 and TRBJ1-2, with TRBD1 identical over 7 junction bases. Ends trimmed: V by 5 bases, J by 8 bases; bases unmatched to a gene: 8. From the cysteine up to the phenylalanine, the CDR3 has a length of 13 residues. Only CDR3 DNA is held: 39 bases, read in frame from base 1. CDR1 and CDR2 were assigned from the germline V gene as SGHTA and FQGTGA.